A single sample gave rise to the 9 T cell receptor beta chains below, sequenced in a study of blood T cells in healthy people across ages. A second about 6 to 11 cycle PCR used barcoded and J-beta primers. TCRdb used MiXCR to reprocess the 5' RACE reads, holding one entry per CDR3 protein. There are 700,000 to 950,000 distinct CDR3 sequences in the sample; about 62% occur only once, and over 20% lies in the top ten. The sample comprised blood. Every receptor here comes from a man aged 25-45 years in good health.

CDR3 DNA sequence: TGCAGCGTTGTGGCGGGAGCCCACAATGAGCAGTTCTTC. Translation gives CSVVAGAHNEQFF. V gene TRBV29-1 combines with J gene TRBJ2-1; 7 nucleotides align to TRBD2. The CDR3 is made up of 13 amino acids. V lost 4 bases to trimming and J lost 5 bases; unmatched junction nucleotides: 5. Germline V gives CDR1 SQVTM, CDR2 ANQGSEA.

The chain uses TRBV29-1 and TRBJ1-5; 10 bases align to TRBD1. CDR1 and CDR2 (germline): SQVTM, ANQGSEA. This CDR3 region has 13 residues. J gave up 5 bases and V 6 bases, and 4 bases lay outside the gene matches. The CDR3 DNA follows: TGCAGCGTATCGACAGGGGGCGATCAGCCCCAGCATTTT. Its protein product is CSVSTGGDQPQHF.

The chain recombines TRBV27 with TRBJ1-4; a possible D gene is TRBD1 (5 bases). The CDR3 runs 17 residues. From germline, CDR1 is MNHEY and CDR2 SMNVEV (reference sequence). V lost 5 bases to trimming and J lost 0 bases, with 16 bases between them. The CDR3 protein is CASSLWGEFATNEKLFF. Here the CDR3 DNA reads TGTGCCAGCAGTCTCTGGGGGGAGTTTGCAACTAATGAAAAACTGTTTTTT. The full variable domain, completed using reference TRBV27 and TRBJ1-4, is EAQVTQNPRYLITVTGKKLTVTCSQNMNHEYMSWYRQDPGLGLRQIYYSMNVEVTDKGDVPEGYKVSRKEKRNFPLILESPSPNQTSLYFCASSLWGEFATNEKLFFGSGTQLSVL.

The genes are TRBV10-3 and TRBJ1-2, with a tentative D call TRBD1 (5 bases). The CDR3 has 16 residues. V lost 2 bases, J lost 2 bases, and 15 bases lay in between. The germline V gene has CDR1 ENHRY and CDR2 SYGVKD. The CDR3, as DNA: TGTGCCATCAGTGAGGGGGCGGTCAGCATCAACTATGGCTACACCTTC. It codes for CAISEGAVSINYGYTF.

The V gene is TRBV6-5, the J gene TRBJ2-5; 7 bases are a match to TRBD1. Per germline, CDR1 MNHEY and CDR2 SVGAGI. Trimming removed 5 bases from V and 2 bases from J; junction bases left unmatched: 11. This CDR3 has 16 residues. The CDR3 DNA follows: TGTGCCAGCAGTCCGACAGGGTCAATATTTCAAGAGACCCAGTACTTC. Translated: CASSPTGSIFQETQYF.

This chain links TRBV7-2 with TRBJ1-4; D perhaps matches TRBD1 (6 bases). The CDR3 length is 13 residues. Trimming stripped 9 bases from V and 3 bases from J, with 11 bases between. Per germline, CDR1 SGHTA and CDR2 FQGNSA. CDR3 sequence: CASGGQPNEKLFF. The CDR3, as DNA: TGTGCCAGTGGGGGGCAGCCTAATGAAAAACTGTTTTTT.

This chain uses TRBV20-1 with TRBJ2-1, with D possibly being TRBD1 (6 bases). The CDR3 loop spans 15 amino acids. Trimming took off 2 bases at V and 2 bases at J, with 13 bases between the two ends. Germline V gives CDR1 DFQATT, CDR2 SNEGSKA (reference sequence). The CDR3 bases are TGCAGTGCTAGACCAGACAGGAATCCCTACAATGAGCAGTTCTTC. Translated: CSARPDRNPYNEQFF.

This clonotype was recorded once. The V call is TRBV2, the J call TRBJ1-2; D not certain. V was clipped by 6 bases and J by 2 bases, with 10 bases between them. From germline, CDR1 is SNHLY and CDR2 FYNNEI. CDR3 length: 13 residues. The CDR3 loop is CASRGASNYGYTF. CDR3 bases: TGTGCCAGCAGGGGCGCCTCCAACTATGGCTACACCTTC.

This chain's CDR3 is CASSMTGSQVQYF. CDR3 nucleotides: TGTGCCAGTAGCATGACAGGGTCTCAGGTGCAGTACTTC. V usage is TRBV19 and J usage is TRBJ2-7; 7 bases map to TRBD1. The V gene end was trimmed by 6 bases and the J gene end by 9 bases; junction bases not matched to a gene: 11. The CDR3 is made up of 13 amino acids. Per the germline V gene, CDR1 is LNHDA and CDR2 is SQIVND (reference sequence).